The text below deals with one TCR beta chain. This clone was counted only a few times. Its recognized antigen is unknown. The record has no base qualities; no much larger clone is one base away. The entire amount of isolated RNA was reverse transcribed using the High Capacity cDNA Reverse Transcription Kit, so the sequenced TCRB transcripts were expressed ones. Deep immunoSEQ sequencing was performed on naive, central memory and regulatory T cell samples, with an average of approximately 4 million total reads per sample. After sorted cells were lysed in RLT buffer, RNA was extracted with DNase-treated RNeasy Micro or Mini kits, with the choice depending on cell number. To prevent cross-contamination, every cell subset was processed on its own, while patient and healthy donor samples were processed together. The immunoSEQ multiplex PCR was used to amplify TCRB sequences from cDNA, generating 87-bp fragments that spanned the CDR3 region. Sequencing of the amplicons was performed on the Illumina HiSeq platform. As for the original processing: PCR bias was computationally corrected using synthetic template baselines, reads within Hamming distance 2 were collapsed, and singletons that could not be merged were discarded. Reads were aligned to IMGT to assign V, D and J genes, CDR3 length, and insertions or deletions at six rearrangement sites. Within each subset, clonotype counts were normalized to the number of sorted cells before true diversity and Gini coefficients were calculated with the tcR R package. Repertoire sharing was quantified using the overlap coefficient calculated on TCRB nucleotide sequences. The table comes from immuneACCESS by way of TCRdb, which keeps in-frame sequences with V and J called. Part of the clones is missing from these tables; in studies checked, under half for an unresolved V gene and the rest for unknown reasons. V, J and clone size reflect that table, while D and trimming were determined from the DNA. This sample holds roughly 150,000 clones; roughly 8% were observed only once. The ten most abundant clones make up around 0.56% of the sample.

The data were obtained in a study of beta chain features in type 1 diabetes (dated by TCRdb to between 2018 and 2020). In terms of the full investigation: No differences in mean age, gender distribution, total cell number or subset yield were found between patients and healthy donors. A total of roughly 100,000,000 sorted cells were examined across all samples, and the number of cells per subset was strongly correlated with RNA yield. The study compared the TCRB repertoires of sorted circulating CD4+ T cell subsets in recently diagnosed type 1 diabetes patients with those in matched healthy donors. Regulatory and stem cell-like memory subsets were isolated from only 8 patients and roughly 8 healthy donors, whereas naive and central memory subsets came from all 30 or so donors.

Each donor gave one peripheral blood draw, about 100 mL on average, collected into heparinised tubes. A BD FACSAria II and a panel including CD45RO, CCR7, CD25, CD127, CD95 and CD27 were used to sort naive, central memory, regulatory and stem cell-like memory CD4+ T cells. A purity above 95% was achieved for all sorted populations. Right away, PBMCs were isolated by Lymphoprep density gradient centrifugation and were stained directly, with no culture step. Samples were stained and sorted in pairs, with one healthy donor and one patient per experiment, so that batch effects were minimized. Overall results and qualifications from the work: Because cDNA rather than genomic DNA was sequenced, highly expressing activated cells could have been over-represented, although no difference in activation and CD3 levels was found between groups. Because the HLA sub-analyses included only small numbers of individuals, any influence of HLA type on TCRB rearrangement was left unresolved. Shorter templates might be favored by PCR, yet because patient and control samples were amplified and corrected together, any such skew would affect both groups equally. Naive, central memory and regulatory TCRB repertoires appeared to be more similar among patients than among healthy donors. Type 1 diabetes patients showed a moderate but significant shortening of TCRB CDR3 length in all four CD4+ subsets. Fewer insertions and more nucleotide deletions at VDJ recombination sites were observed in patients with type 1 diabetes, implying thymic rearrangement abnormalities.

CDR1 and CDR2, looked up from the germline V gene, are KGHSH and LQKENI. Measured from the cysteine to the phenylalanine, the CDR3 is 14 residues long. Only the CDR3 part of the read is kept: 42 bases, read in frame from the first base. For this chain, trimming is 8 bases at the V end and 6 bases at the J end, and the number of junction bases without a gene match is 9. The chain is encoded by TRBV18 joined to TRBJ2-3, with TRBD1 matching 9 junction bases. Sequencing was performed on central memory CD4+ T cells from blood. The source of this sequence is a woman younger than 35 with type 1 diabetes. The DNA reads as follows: TGTGCCAGCGCCCTCGGGACAGGGCTTGATACGCAGTATTTT. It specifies CASALGTGLDTQYF.